This T cell receptor (beta chain) was identified during a study of cytomegalovirus exposure and HLA in healthy donors. Germline loops: CDR1 ENHRY, CDR2 SYGVKD. V was clipped by 3 bases and J by 6 bases; unmatched bases: 1. The CDR3 has 13 residues. PCR was performed using 60 Vbeta and 13 Jbeta primers. Only in-frame clones appear in the TCRdb table, and some are missing; sequencing was by immunoSEQ multiplex PCR. There are under 150,000 clones in the sample; more than 80% occur only once, and about 2.6% lies in the top ten. Sequences were obtained from PBMCs. This sequence joins TRBV10-3 and TRBJ1-2; 10 bases are a match to TRBD1. The sequence was collected from a man aged 30 to 39 in good health and CMV-seronegative. CDR3 sequence: CAISEGTGDGYTF. DNA of the CDR3: TGTGCCATCAGTGAAGGGACAGGGGATGGCTACACCTTC.